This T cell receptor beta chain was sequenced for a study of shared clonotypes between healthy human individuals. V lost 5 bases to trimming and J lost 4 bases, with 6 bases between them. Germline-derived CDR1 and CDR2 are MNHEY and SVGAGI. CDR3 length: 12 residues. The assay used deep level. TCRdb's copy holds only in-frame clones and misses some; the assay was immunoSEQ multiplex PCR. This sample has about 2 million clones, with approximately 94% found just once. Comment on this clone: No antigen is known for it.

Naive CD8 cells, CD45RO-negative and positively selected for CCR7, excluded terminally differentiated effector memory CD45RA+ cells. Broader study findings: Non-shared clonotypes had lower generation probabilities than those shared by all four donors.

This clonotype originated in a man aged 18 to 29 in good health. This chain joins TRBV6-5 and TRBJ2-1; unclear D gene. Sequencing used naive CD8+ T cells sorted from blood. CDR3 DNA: TGTGCCAGCAGTCTGGGGTACAATGAGCAGTTCTTC. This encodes CASSLGYNEQFF.